A selection of T cell receptor beta chains follows, all from one sample in a study of regulatory and conventional T cells in RAG deficiency. The method was immunoSEQ multiplex PCR; TCRdb's version includes in-frame clones alone and lacks a portion of them. Seen here are about 46,000 clones, around 89% observed once, and the top ten hold 0.51%. The same data also contributed to another study, on regulatory T cells.

The sequenced sample consisted of CD4+ effector T cells sorted from blood. The receptors were gathered from a human donor in good health. Both conserved end residues are part of each CDR3. Fields, in order: clone size, J gene, V gene, D gene, CDR3 protein, CDR3 DNA. D genes are given only for firm matches. Clone size is given for some rows only: seen once, a few or many times, or a class if the clone is expanded.

clone size: .; J gene: TRBJ2-3; V gene: TRBV9; D gene: .; CDR3 protein: CASSAARPKIPHREYSTDTQYF; CDR3 DNA: TGTGCCAGCAGCGCCGCCCGACCTAAAATCCCCCACAGGGAATACTCCACAGATACGCAGTATTTT
clone size: .; J gene: TRBJ1-1; V gene: TRBV5-4; D gene: .; CDR3 protein: CASSGDRNTEAFF; CDR3 DNA: TGTGCCAGCAGCGGGGACCGAAACACTGAAGCTTTCTTT
clone size: .; J gene: TRBJ2-2; V gene: TRBV27; D gene: .; CDR3 protein: CASRREAGELFF; CDR3 DNA: TGTGCCAGCAGAAGAGAGGCCGGGGAGCTGTTTTTT
clone size: .; J gene: TRBJ1-2; V gene: TRBV27; D gene: .; CDR3 protein: CASSSPSEAGSYGYTF; CDR3 DNA: TGTGCCAGCAGTTCCCCCTCCGAGGCGGGATCCTATGGCTACACCTTC
clone size: .; J gene: TRBJ2-5; V gene: TRBV19; D gene: TRBD2; CDR3 protein: CASSELAGDTAGTQYF; CDR3 DNA: TGTGCCAGTAGTGAACTAGCGGGAGATACGGCGGGGACCCAGTACTTC
clone size: .; J gene: TRBJ2-1; V gene: TRBV21-1; D gene: .; CDR3 protein: CASIDPGHASTPFYNEQFF; CDR3 DNA: TGTGCCAGCATCGACCCGGGACACGCTTCCACCCCTTTCTACAATGAGCAGTTCTTC
clone size: .; J gene: TRBJ1-1; V gene: TRBV5-5; D gene: .; CDR3 protein: CASSSGWLDTEAFF; CDR3 DNA: TGTGCCAGCAGCAGCGGGTGGTTGGACACTGAAGCTTTCTTT
clone size: .; J gene: TRBJ1-6; V gene: TRBV6-5; D gene: TRBD1; CDR3 protein: CASSETGANSPLHF; CDR3 DNA: TGTGCCAGCAGCGAAACAGGGGCTAATTCACCCCTCCACTTT
clone size: .; J gene: TRBJ1-2; V gene: TRBV28; D gene: .; CDR3 protein: CASSSPTNRALLYQRGYTF; CDR3 DNA: TGTGCCAGCAGTTCACCGACAAACAGGGCTCTCCTATACCAACGGGGCTACACCTTC
clone size: .; J gene: TRBJ2-7; V gene: TRBV18; D gene: TRBD2; CDR3 protein: CASSEYGAGALYEQYF; CDR3 DNA: TGTGCCAGCTCAGAGTACGGAGCGGGGGCCCTCTACGAGCAGTACTTC
clone size: .; J gene: TRBJ1-4; V gene: TRBV6-6; D gene: .; CDR3 protein: CASSYRAGTNEKLFF; CDR3 DNA: TGTGCCAGCAGTTACCGCGCAGGGACTAATGAAAAACTGTTTTTT
clone size: .; J gene: TRBJ2-5; V gene: TRBV7-3; D gene: .; CDR3 protein: CASSTGGGTQYF; CDR3 DNA: TGTGCCAGCAGCACCGGTGGGGGGACCCAGTACTTC
clone size: .; J gene: TRBJ2-3; V gene: TRBV18; D gene: TRBD2; CDR3 protein: CASSPGTSGFTDTQYF; CDR3 DNA: TGTGCCAGCTCACCGGGGACTAGCGGGTTCACAGATACGCAGTATTTT
clone size: .; J gene: TRBJ2-1; V gene: TRBV19; D gene: .; CDR3 protein: CASSRSTGGPYNEQFF; CDR3 DNA: TGTGCCAGTAGTCGCTCGACCGGGGGGCCCTACAATGAGCAGTTCTTC
clone size: .; J gene: TRBJ2-7; V gene: TRBV6-6; D gene: .; CDR3 protein: CASSPRGAPGEQYF; CDR3 DNA: TGTGCCAGCAGCCCTCGGGGGGCCCCCGGCGAGCAGTACTTC
clone size: .; J gene: TRBJ2-5; V gene: TRBV6-1; D gene: .; CDR3 protein: CASSLTGIQETQYF; CDR3 DNA: TGTGCCAGCAGTCTTACAGGTATCCAAGAGACCCAGTACTTC
clone size: .; J gene: TRBJ1-5; V gene: TRBV5-5; D gene: .; CDR3 protein: CASSLGAGHSNQPQHF; CDR3 DNA: TGTGCCAGCAGCTTGGGGGCAGGCCATAGCAATCAGCCCCAGCATTTT
clone size: .; J gene: TRBJ2-3; V gene: TRBV4-2; D gene: TRBD2; CDR3 protein: CASSQNLAGERQYF; CDR3 DNA: TGTGCCAGCAGCCAGAACCTAGCGGGAGAGAGGCAGTATTTT
clone size: .; J gene: TRBJ2-1; V gene: TRBV6-5; D gene: TRBD2; CDR3 protein: CASSNLAGGTLNEQFF; CDR3 DNA: TGTGCCAGCAGTAACTTAGCGGGAGGTACTCTCAATGAGCAGTTCTTC
clone size: few; J gene: TRBJ2-7; V gene: TRBV7-2; D gene: TRBD1; CDR3 protein: CASSPWTGPSSYEQYF; CDR3 DNA: TGTGCCAGCAGCCCATGGACAGGCCCAAGCTCCTACGAGCAGTACTTC
clone size: .; J gene: TRBJ2-7; V gene: TRBV6-1; D gene: .; CDR3 protein: CASSDSSSSYEQYF; CDR3 DNA: TGTGCCAGCAGCGACAGTTCCTCTTCCTACGAGCAGTACTTC
clone size: .; J gene: TRBJ1-2; V gene: TRBV7-9; D gene: .; CDR3 protein: CASSLNSLSDGYTF; CDR3 DNA: TGTGCCAGCAGCTTAAACAGTCTTAGCGATGGCTACACCTTC
clone size: .; J gene: TRBJ1-2; V gene: TRBV5-1; D gene: .; CDR3 protein: CASSRIGRVGGYTF; CDR3 DNA: TGCGCCAGCAGCCGCATTGGCAGGGTCGGTGGCTACACCTTC
clone size: .; J gene: TRBJ2-7; V gene: TRBV5-5; D gene: .; CDR3 protein: CASSFGDSYEQYF; CDR3 DNA: TGTGCCAGCAGCTTCGGGGACTCCTACGAGCAGTACTTC
clone size: .; J gene: TRBJ1-1; V gene: TRBV30; D gene: TRBD1; CDR3 protein: CAWRGQGNTEAFF; CDR3 DNA: TGTGCCTGGAGGGGACAGGGGAACACTGAAGCTTTCTTT
clone size: .; J gene: TRBJ1-6; V gene: TRBV5-1; D gene: .; CDR3 protein: CASSLADSRSYNSPLHF; CDR3 DNA: TGCGCCAGCAGCTTGGCTGATTCTCGCTCCTATAATTCACCCCTCCACTTT
clone size: .; J gene: TRBJ2-2; V gene: TRBV7-2; D gene: .; CDR3 protein: CASSEDGTLWAGELFF; CDR3 DNA: TGTGCCAGCAGTGAAGACGGGACTTTGTGGGCCGGGGAGCTGTTTTTT
clone size: .; J gene: TRBJ2-3; V gene: TRBV6-4; D gene: .; CDR3 protein: CASSDATDTQYF; CDR3 DNA: TGTGCCAGCAGTGACGCTACAGATACGCAGTATTTT